This passage covers 14 T cell receptor beta chains from one sample sequenced in a study of glioma-infiltrating T cells after dendritic cell vaccination. Using immunoSEQ multiplex PCR, the repertoire was profiled, and TCRdb retains in-frame clones only, with some absent. The table includes 90,000 to 100,000 clones, 70% to 80% detected once. This sample comprised blood, obtained before dendritic cell vaccination. The receptor set was obtained from a human donor with glioblastoma.

V is TRBV11-1 and J is TRBJ1-1; 7 bases map to TRBD1. V was pared by 1 base and J by 1 base, with 6 bases of the junction left unmatched. The length of the CDR3 is 16 residues. Germline-derived CDR1 and CDR2 are SGHAT and FQDESV (reference sequence). CDR3 sequence: CASSLEGAGRNTEAFF. CDR3 sequence (DNA): TGTGCCAGCAGCTTAGAGGGGGCCGGGAGGAACACTGAAGCTTTCTTT.

This clone showed up just once. The chain links TRBV18 to TRBJ1-1; 9 bases align to TRBD1. The CDR3 is 14 amino acids. The V segment lost 6 bases and the J segment 2 bases; nucleotides outside the gene matches: 4. In germline, CDR1 is KGHSH, CDR2 LQKENI. The CDR3 DNA reads as TGTGCCAGCTCGCGGGACAGGGATAACACTGAAGCTTTCTTT. Translated, it gives CASSRDRDNTEAFF.

The chain uses TRBV5-1 and TRBJ1-1; D is perhaps TRBD1 (6 bases). The CDR3 has 14 amino acids. The germline CDR1 and CDR2 sequences are SGHRS and YFSETQ. The V and J ends lost 4 bases and 4 bases respectively, with 14 bases between them. The CDR3 is CASSPTGTATEAFF. DNA of the CDR3: TGCGCCAGCAGCCCTACAGGGACGGCCACTGAAGCTTTCTTT. The whole variable domain, filled in from reference TRBV5-1 and TRBJ1-1, reads KAGVTQTPRYLIKTRGQQVTLSCSPISGHRSVSWYQQTPGQGLQFLFEYFSETQRNKGNFPGRFSGRQFSNSRSEMNVSTLELGDSALYLCASSPTGTATEAFFGQGTRLTVV.

V and J are TRBV5-1 and TRBJ2-7; possible D gene TRBD2, 6 bases. The V gene lost 4 bases and the J gene lost 2 bases, with 13 bases spanning the gap. Germline-derived CDR1 and CDR2 are SGHRS and YFSETQ. The length of the CDR3 is 14 residues. This CDR3 reads CASSPGTYPYEQYF. The CDR3 DNA reads TGCGCCAGCAGCCCAGGGACTTATCCCTACGAGCAGTACTTC.

The rearrangement joins TRBV2 to TRBJ1-1; 7 bases fit TRBD1. This CDR3 contains 13 residues. Germline V gene sequence: CDR1 SNHLY, CDR2 FYNNEI. The V and J ends lost 10 bases and 4 bases, in that order; junction bases with no gene match: 9. The CDR3 sequence is CATRRQGGTEAFF. CDR3 bases: TGTGCCACCCGTAGACAGGGCGGCACTGAAGCTTTCTTT.

The V call is TRBV11-1, the J call TRBJ2-7, with D perhaps TRBD2 (6 bases). In germline, CDR1 is SGHAT, CDR2 FQDESV (reference sequence). CDR3 size: 12 residues. V shed 5 bases and J shed 3 bases, with 8 bases lying between them. In DNA, the CDR3 is TGTGCCAGCAGCCCGGGGGACTACGAGCAGTACTTC. This translates into CASSPGDYEQYF.

V is TRBV6-1 and J is TRBJ2-7, with 8 bases fitting TRBD1. CDR1 and CDR2 (germline): MNHNS, SASEGT. There are 15 residues in the CDR3. V shed 5 bases, J shed 1 base, and the junction held 7 bases outside the gene matches. CDR3 sequence reads: CASSPPGQESYEQYF. For the CDR3, the DNA is TGTGCCAGCAGTCCCCCGGGACAGGAGTCCTACGAGCAGTACTTC.

The chain has TRBV28 and TRBJ1-2; D gene ambiguous. Germline assignment: CDR1 MDHEN and CDR2 SYDVKM. Trimming pared 10 bases from V and 0 bases from J, leaving 6 bases between. The CDR3 totals 11 residues. As DNA, the CDR3 is TGTGCCACCACAACTAACTATGGCTACACCTTC. Amino acids: CATTTNYGYTF.

The genes are TRBV27 and TRBJ2-7, with D possibly being TRBD1 (6 bases). The germline CDR1 and CDR2 sequences are MNHEY and SMNVEV (reference sequence). The V gene lost 7 bases and the J gene lost 1 base, with 14 bases spanning the gap. There are 14 residues in the CDR3. CDR3 protein: CASTTGQGSYEQYF. The CDR3 DNA sequence: TGTGCCAGCACCACTGGGCAGGGGTCCTACGAGCAGTACTTC.

The chain employs TRBV2 and TRBJ2-7; 11 nucleotides agree with TRBD2. J was trimmed by 6 bases and V by 2 bases; bases with no gene match: 9. Germline V gives CDR1 SNHLY, CDR2 FYNNEI. The CDR3 sequence is 16 residues long. The CDR3 is CASSERKGSGRVEQYF. Here the CDR3 DNA reads TGTGCCAGCAGTGAAAGGAAGGGTAGCGGGAGGGTCGAGCAGTACTTC.

The V gene is TRBV27, the J gene TRBJ1-1; no definite D call. Trimming removed 6 bases from V and 5 bases from J, with 16 bases in between. There are 14 residues in the CDR3. CDR1 MNHEY and CDR2 SMNVEV come from the germline V gene (reference sequence). The CDR3: CASSHRSQGTEAFF. The CDR3 DNA reads TGTGCCAGCAGCCACCGGAGCCAAGGAACTGAAGCTTTCTTT.

The chain recombines TRBV27 with TRBJ1-1; 8 nucleotides agree with TRBD1. The V gene's germline CDR1 is MNHEY and CDR2 SMNVEV (reference sequence). The V and J ends lost 5 bases and 6 bases, in that order; junction bases with no gene match: 5. This CDR3 has 13 amino acids. CDR3 sequence reads: CASSKQGGSEAFF. DNA of the CDR3: TGTGCCAGCAGTAAACAGGGGGGATCTGAAGCTTTCTTT.

The chain is built from TRBV5-4 and TRBJ2-3; D gene unclear. The V gene lost 0 bases and the J gene lost 4 bases, with 9 bases spanning the gap. Germline lookup yields CDR1 SGHNT and CDR2 YYREEE (reference sequence). There are 14 residues in the CDR3. DNA for the CDR3: TGTGCCAGCAGCTTGGTGCACAGTTCAGATACGCAGTATTTT. This gives the protein CASSLVHSSDTQYF.

The V and J genes are TRBV5-1 and TRBJ1-1, with a possible D match to TRBD1 (6 bases). V gave up 4 bases and J gave up 1 base, with 11 bases separating them. Germline V lookup: CDR1 SGHRS, CDR2 YFSETQ. The CDR3 has 14 residues. The CDR3 here is CASSGGHGNTEAFF. CDR3 sequence (DNA): TGCGCCAGCAGCGGGGGACACGGGAACACTGAAGCTTTCTTT.